The T cell receptor (beta chain) under discussion was sequenced for a study of T cell responses to AZD1222 COVID-19 vaccine. In the study overall: Recipients boosted at about 4 weeks or about 12 weeks are pooled. Whole-study findings and limits: Baseline antibody screening turned up just a handful of seropositive AZD1222 recipients. Donors were mostly white British, more females; clonal diversity possibly underestimated. Vaccine-related CD4 TCRs covered spike, predominating at 160-218 and 743-854.

CDR3 length equals 14 residues. CDR1 is ENHRY and CDR2 is SYGVKD in the germline V gene. V lost 4 bases, J lost 5 bases, and 1 base stayed unmatched. The method was immunoSEQ multiplex PCR; TCRdb's version includes in-frame clones alone and lacks a portion of them. The sample contains some 150,000 clones, 88% of which appear only once. With respect to this clone: Its antigen is still unknown.

The sample consisted of peripheral blood, taken on day 0 of AZD1222 vaccination. The clonotype was recovered from an adult in good health. The chain uses TRBV10-3 and TRBJ2-3, with 12 bases matching TRBD2. CDR3 amino acids: CAISVLAGGDTQYF. CDR3 DNA: TGTGCCATCAGTGTACTAGCGGGAGGAGATACGCAGTATTTT.